Listed below are T cell receptor beta chains from one sample, sequenced in a study of beta chain features in type 1 diabetes. Method: immunoSEQ multiplex PCR; TCRdb's copy keeps in-frame clones and lacks some. The sample consists of more than 120,000 clones, roughly an eighth of them appearing once. Sequences were obtained from central memory CD4+ T cells from blood. These receptors all stem from a man aged 18 to 30 with type 1 diabetes. The CDR3 runs from the conserved cysteine through the conserved F or W.

j_call | v_call | cdr3_aa
TRBJ2-4 | TRBV18 | CASSPSQDIQYF
TRBJ2-3 | TRBV5-6 | CASSLWTSGAPDTQYF
TRBJ2-6 | TRBV14 | CASSQVGSGANVLTF
TRBJ1-4 | TRBV6-6 | CASSPGGANEKLFF
TRBJ1-6 | TRBV7-9 | CASSLPRIGNSPLHF
TRBJ2-1 | TRBV5-1 | CASSLLAGGANEQFF
TRBJ2-2 | TRBV2 | CASSELGVASGGKLFF
TRBJ1-5 | TRBV6-5 | CASSRQGNQPQHF
TRBJ1-6 | TRBV19 | CASSPDRAINSPLHF
TRBJ1-6 | TRBV7-9 | CASSLIQGDSPLHF
TRBJ1-1 | TRBV18 | CASRTGDSEAFF
TRBJ1-6 | TRBV29-1 | CSVVTGVNSPLHF
TRBJ2-3 | TRBV30 | CAWSSTRLAGITDTQYF
TRBJ1-1 | TRBV19 | CASSMTTEAFF
TRBJ1-5 | TRBV4-1 | CASSQASSGVEPQHF
TRBJ2-5 | TRBV6-1 | CASPIAGGPKETQYF
TRBJ2-3 | TRBV6-5 | CASSYRVTSGTDTQYF
TRBJ2-7 | TRBV5-1 | CASSFTGQGVEQYF
TRBJ1-2 | TRBV28 | CASSFGHSYGYTF
TRBJ2-6 | TRBV2 | CASSAQGLGVGANVLTF
TRBJ1-1 | TRBV10-3 | CAISESGLNTEAFF
TRBJ2-7 | TRBV5-5 | CASSLRQDYEQYF
TRBJ2-2 | TRBV30 | CAWSGKLAETNTGELFF
TRBJ2-6 | TRBV1 | CTSSPWCLCTSRANVLTF
TRBJ1-3 | TRBV13 | CASSYDRGSGNTIYF
TRBJ1-2 | TRBV6-5 | CASSYQGYGYTF
TRBJ2-3 | TRBV5-1 | CASSSGTIADTQYF
TRBJ2-7 | TRBV30 | CAWDRTGLSYEQYF
TRBJ2-2 | TRBV7-2 | CASSFYTGELFF
TRBJ2-2 | TRBV29-1 | CSVEGDRGTGELFF
TRBJ2-3 | TRBV19 | CASKRGTTSTDTQYF
TRBJ1-1 | TRBV5-7 | CASSPGGLGQTNTEAFF
TRBJ2-7 | TRBV14 | CASSQDFTATYEQYF
TRBJ2-7 | TRBV11-2 | CASSLGRSVYEQYF
TRBJ2-5 | TRBV2 | CARGTEQETQYF
TRBJ1-6 | TRBV5-1 | CASSRAQGGDSPLHF